This T cell receptor beta chain was obtained from a study of Ad26.COV2.S vaccination and SARS-CoV-2 variants. Study-wide results and caveats: Spike-specific TCR breadth was greater in vaccine than placebo recipients. Non-spike TCR breadth was similar in vaccine and placebo recipients. Reportedly, spike-specific CD8+ and CD4+ T cell responses achieved substantial breadth once vaccination had taken place. The analyses of TCR breadth and depth may have understated the size of total T cell responses.

On this clone: Its antigen is unknown.

Sequencing was performed with immunoSEQ multiplex PCR; in TCRdb, only in-frame clones are kept and a portion is missing. In the table there are around 370,000 clones, about 92% of which are singletons. Germline CDR1 SGHRS, CDR2 YFSETQ. The V and J ends lost 3 bases and 1 base, in that order; junction bases with no gene match: 1. The CDR3 is 15 amino acids. The material sequenced was peripheral blood, taken after recovery from COVID-19. This sequence originates from a human donor who had recovered from COVID-19. The V and J genes are TRBV5-1 and TRBJ2-2; 9 bases align to TRBD2. The DNA of the CDR3 is TGCGCCAGCAGCTCGACTAGCGGGAACACCGGGGAGCTGTTTTTT. It yields the protein CASSSTSGNTGELFF.